This entry describes one T cell receptor beta chain. Antigen: not known. Full-length variable regions came from constant-region reverse primers plus semi-nested Nested Universal Primer A PCR. TCRdb reprocessed the 5' RACE reads via MiXCR and lists one record per CDR3 protein. This table holds around 44,000 distinct CDR3 sequences, about 32% found once. Looked up from germline, CDR1 is DFQATT and CDR2 is SNEGSKA (reference sequence). The V and J ends lost 3 bases and 2 bases respectively, with 8 bases between them. The CDR3 contains 13 residues. Study-wide findings and caveats: Greatest tumor Treg TCR overlap was with tumor naive CD4+ cells.

This rearrangement joins TRBV20-1 to TRBJ1-5; tentative D call: TRBD1 (6 bases). Sequenced sample: tumor-infiltrating memory CD4+ T cells sorted from the breast tumor. Subset: memory CD4+ T cells, CD4+CD45RO+CD25-. This clonotype was sampled from a female donor with breast cancer. CDR3 amino acids: CSASGGRNQPQHF. In DNA, the CDR3 is TGCAGTGCTAGTGGGGGCCGCAATCAGCCCCAGCATTTT.